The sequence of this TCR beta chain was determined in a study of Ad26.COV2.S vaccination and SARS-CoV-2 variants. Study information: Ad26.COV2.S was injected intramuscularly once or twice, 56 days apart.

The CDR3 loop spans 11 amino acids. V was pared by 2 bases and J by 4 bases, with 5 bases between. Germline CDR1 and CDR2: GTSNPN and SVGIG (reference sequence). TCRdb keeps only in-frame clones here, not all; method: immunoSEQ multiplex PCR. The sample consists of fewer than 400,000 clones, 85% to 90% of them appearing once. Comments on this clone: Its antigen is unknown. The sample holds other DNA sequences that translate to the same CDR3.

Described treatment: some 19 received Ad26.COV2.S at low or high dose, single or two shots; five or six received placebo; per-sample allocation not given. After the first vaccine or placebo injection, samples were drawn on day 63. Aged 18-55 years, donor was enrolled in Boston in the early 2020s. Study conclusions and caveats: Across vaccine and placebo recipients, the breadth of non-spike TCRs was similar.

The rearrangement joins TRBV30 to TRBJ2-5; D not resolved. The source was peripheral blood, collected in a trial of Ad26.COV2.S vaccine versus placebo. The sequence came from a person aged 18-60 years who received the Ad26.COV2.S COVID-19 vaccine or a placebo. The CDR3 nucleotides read TGTGCCTGGAGTTCAGGAGAGACCCAGTACTTC. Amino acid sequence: CAWSSGETQYF. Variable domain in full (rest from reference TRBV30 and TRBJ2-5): SQTIHQWPATLVQPVGSPLSLECTVEGTSNPNLYWYRQAAGRGLQLLFYSVGIGQISSEVPQNLSASRPQDRQFILSSKKLLLSDSGFYLCAWSSGETQYFGPGTRLLVL.